This TCR beta chain originates from a study of T cell responses to AZD1222 COVID-19 vaccine. V dropped 3 bases and J dropped 7; count of bases not matched to a gene: 11. The CDR3 length is 16 residues. Germline CDR1 KGHSH, CDR2 LQKENI. Repertoires were generated with immunoSEQ multiplex PCR, while TCRdb's copy carries only in-frame clones and drops some. The sample has 150,000 or so clones; roughly 88% are singletons. The chain links TRBV18 to TRBJ2-1; 8 bases agree with TRBD2. This specimen was peripheral blood, taken 28 days after the second AZD1222 dose. The sequence was obtained from an adult who received the AZD1222 COVID-19 vaccine. CDR3 region: CASSPTLVSGSNEQFF. The CDR3 region has the DNA TGTGCCAGCTCACCCACTCTGGTCAGCGGGAGTAATGAGCAGTTCTTC.